This is a list of T cell receptor beta chains from one sample in a study of cytomegalovirus exposure and HLA in healthy donors. Only in-frame clones appear in the TCRdb table, and some are missing; sequencing was by immunoSEQ multiplex PCR. The sample contains roughly 50,000 clones, roughly 84% of which appear only once. Sequenced input: PBMCs. These receptors were obtained from a woman between 18 and 30 years old in good health and CMV-seronegative. Each CDR3 is given with its conserved first and last residue. The D gene is left open where the match is weak. Clone size appears in some rows only: once, few, many, or a class for an expanded clone.

>TRBV5-1|TRBJ2-2|few|TRBD1
TGCGCCAGCAGCTTGGTGGACAGGGGCAATTCCGGGGAGCTGTTTTTT
CASSLVDRGNSGELFF
>TRBV13|TRBJ2-3|.|TRBD2
TGTGCCAGCACCAAAACTAGCGGGAGGGGGCCTAGCACAGATACGCAGTATTTT
CASTKTSGRGPSTDTQYF
>TRBV7-6|TRBJ1-1|.|.
TGTGCCAGCAGCTTAGAGAGAACAGGGAGTCTGGCTTTCTTT
CASSLERTGSLAFF
>TRBV6-1|TRBJ2-7|.|.
TGTGCCAGCGCGCGGAACTACGAGCAGTACTTC
CASARNYEQYF
>TRBV10-3|TRBJ2-7|few|.
TGTGCAACCGTAGGGAGCTCCTACGAGCAGTACTTC
CATVGSSYEQYF
>TRBV28|TRBJ1-5|.|.
TGTGCCAGCGGGCCCCCGGGGGGTGATCAGCCCCAGCATTTT
CASGPPGGDQPQHF
>TRBV5-8|TRBJ2-7|.|TRBD2
TGTGCCAGCAGCTTGATTAGCGGGACTTCCTACGAGCAGTACTTC
CASSLISGTSYEQYF
>TRBV27|TRBJ2-1|.|.
TGTGCCAGCAGTCCCTTTACGAGCGGCGATGAGCAGTTCTTC
CASSPFTSGDEQFF
>TRBV7-8|TRBJ2-7|.|.
TGTGCCAGCAGCTTCTCGCGGGACCCCTACGAGCAGTACTTC
CASSFSRDPYEQYF
>TRBV7-3|TRBJ2-3|.|TRBD2
TGTGCCAGCAGCTTAAGAGGGAGCGGGAGGGCCCCCTCTACGCAGTATTTT
CASSLRGSGRAPSTQYF
>TRBV6-4|TRBJ2-3|few|TRBD2
TGTGCCAGCAGTGACACAGCGGGAACGGCAGATACGCAGTATTTT
CASSDTAGTADTQYF
>TRBV27|TRBJ2-2|.|.
TGTGCCAGCAGGCGTTTCACCGGGGAGCTGTTTTTT
CASRRFTGELFF